The sequence of this T cell receptor beta chain was determined in a study of shared clonotypes between healthy human individuals. The method was immunoSEQ multiplex PCR; TCRdb's version includes in-frame clones alone and lacks a portion of them. Of roughly 2.1 million clones in the sample, roughly 91% were seen once. Terminally differentiated effector memory CD45RA+ cells were left out of the naive CD8 fraction, which was CD45RO-negative and positively selected for CCR7. The CDR3 extends over 14 amino acids. Germline CDR1 MDHEN, CDR2 SYDVKM. The germline V and J ends were trimmed by 2 bases and 2 bases, with 10 bases remaining between them.

Sequenced sample: naive CD8+ T cells from PBMCs. This receptor was identified in a man between 18 and 29 years old in good health. Some clones in this sample may be carry-over from other donors' samples. This chain joins TRBV28 and TRBJ2-7, with D possibly matching TRBD2 (5 bases). CDR3 sequence: CASSLRGETYEQYF. DNA for the CDR3: TGTGCCAGCAGTTTACGGGGAGAGACCTACGAGCAGTACTTC.